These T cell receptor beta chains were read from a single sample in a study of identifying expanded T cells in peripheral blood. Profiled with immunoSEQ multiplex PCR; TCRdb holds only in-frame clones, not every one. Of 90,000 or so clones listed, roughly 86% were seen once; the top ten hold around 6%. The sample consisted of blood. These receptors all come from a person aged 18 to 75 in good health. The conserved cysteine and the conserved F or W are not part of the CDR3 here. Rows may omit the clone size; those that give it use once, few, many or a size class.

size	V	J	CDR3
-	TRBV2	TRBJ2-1	ASSYGQGRYNEQF
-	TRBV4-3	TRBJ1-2	ASSRSRTGEYGYT
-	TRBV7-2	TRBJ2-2	ASSYSNTFTGELF
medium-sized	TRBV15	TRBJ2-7	ATSSGRRVEQY
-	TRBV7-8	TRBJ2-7	ASSLGPGGSSYEQY
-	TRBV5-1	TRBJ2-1	ASSNTGTLNEQF
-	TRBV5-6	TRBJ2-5	ASSLVGTETQY
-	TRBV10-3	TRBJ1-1	AIRGQGGSEAF
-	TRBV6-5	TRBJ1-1	ASSYTGGFGTEAF
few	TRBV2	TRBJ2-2	ASRRVNTGELF
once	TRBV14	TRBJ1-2	ASSQDMSGNGYT
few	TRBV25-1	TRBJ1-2	ASSELRGTGNYGYT
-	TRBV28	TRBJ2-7	ASNQGRYEQY
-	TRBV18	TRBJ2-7	ASPVLQGSVSLDTYEQY
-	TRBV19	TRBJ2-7	ASSPDGSYEQY
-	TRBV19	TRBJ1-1	ASSISGTVNTEAF
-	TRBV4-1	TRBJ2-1	ASRVQGAQEQF
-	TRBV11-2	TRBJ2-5	ASSLTPQTQY
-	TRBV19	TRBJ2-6	ASSILRHRGNIPSGANVLT
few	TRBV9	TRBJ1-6	ASSVAAESPLH
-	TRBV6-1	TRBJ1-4	ASSASTARGWEKLF
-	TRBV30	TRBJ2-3	AWRTGTASTDTQY
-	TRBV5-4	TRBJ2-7	ASSLGGTEIYEQY
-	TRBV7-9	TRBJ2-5	ASSLGQGIGETQY
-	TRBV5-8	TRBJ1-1	ASSFGTLNTEAF
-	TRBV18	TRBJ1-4	ASSPVAGTGYSEKLF
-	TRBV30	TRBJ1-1	AWSVLGLNTEAF
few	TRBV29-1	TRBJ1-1	SVVYTEAF
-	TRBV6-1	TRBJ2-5	ASRETGTEKETQY
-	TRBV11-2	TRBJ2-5	ASSPRAGGETQY
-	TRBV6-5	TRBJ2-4	ASSYGLNRNIQY
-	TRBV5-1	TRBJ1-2	ASSLDQPRYGYT
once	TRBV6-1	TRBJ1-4	ASSEAVHQNEKLF
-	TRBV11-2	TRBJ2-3	ASSLAGTDTQY
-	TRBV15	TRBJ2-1	ATGRDPGHSNSYNEQF
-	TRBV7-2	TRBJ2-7	ASSLGRGRGLFYEQY
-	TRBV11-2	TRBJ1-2	ASSRDRADGYT
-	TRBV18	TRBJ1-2	ASSPNIGSPNYGYT
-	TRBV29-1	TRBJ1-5	SAQPRDIYPPGSNQPQH
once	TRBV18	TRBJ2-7	ASSPQQGQY
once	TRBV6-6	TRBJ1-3	ASSQWTRSGNTIY
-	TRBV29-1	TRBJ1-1	SVEDSARAF
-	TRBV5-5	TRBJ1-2	ASSFSDNGYT
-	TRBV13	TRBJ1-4	ASSLGTLSFEKLF
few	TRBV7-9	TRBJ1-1	ASSLSVAEAF
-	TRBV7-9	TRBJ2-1	ASSLEGSYNEQF
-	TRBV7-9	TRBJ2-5	ASDRAGETQY
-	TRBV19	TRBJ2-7	ASSIGGYEQY
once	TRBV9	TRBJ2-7	ASSVISNGEQY
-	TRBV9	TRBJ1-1	ASSASVLFGGMNTEAF
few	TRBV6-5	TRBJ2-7	ATVRTGYQGEQY
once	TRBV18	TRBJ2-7	ASSPRAGSSYEQY
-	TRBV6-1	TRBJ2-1	ASSEQWGFYNEQF
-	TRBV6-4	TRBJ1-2	ASSDSSGRGYT
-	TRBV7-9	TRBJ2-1	ASSSDGSKVQF